This T cell receptor beta chain was recovered during a study of identical twins. Many counts were recorded for this clonotype. Antigen specificity is unknown. Broader study findings: Shared out-of-frame alpha sequences (those common to twins) showed excess low generation probability.

TCRdb recomputed calls from the 5' RACE reads with MiXCR, one row per CDR3 protein. The sample consists of hundreds of thousands of distinct CDR3 sequences, over 5% of them appearing once. This clonotype was sampled from a man aged 18-30 years in good health. Sequencing was carried out using naive T cells sorted from blood.

This CDR3 is CASSLPNRGWADTQYF. The CDR3 coding sequence is TGTGCCAGCAGCCTCCCAAACAGGGGTTGGGCAGATACGCAGTATTTT. The chain carries TRBV5-6 and TRBJ2-3, with TRBD1 matching 7 bases. Germline CDR1 SGHDT, CDR2 YYEEEE. V trimming: 4 bases; J trimming: 4 bases; junction bases outside the gene matches: 12. This CDR3 comprises 16 residues.